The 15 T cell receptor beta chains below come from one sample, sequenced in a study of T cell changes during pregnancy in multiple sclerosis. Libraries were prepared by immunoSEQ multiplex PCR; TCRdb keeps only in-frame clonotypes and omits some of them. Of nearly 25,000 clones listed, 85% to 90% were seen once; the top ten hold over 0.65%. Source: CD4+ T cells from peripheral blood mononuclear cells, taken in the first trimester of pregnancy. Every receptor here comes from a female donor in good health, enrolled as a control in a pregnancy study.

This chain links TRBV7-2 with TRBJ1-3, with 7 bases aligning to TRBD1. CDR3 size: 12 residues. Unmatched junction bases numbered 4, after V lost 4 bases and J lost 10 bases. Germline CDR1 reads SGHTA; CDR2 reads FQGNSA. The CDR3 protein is CASSSTGQTIYF. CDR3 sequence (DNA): TGTGCCAGCAGCTCTACGGGACAGACCATATATTTT.

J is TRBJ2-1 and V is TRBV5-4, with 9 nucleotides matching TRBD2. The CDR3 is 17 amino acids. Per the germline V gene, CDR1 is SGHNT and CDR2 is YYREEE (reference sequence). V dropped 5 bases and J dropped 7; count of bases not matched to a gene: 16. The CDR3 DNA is TGTGCCAGCAGACAGGGAGGCGGGAGGGGGCCCCTTAATGAGCAGTTCTTC. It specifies CASRQGGGRGPLNEQFF. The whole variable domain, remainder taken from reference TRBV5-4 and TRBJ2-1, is ETGVTQSPTHLIKTRGQQVTLRCSSQSGHNTVSWYQQALGQGPQFIFQYYREEENGRGNFPPRFSGLQFPNYSSELNVNALELDDSALYLCASRQGGGRGPLNEQFFGPGTRLTVL.

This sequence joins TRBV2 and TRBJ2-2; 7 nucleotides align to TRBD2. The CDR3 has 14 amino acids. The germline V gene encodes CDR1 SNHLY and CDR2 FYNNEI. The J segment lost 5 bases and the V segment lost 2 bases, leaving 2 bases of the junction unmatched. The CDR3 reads CASSEFGRTGELFF. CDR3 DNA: TGTGCCAGCAGTGAATTCGGGAGGACCGGGGAGCTGTTTTTT.

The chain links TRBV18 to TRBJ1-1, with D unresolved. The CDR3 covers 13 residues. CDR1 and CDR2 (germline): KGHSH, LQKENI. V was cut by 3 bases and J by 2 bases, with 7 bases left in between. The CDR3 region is CASSPQSNTEAFF. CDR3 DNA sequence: TGTGCCAGCTCACCCCAATCAAACACTGAAGCTTTCTTT.

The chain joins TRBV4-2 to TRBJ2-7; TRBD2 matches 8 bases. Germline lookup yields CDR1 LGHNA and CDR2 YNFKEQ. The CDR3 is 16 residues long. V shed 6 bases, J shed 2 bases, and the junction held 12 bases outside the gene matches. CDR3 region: CASRLDLAGATYEQYF. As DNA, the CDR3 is TGTGCCAGCAGATTGGACCTAGCGGGTGCCACCTACGAGCAGTACTTC.

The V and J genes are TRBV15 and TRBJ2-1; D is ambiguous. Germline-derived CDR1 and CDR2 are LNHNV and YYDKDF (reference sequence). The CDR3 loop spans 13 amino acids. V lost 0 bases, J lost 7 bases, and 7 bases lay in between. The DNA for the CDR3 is TGTGCCACCAGCAGAGATTTCGGTAATGAGCAGTTCTTC. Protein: CATSRDFGNEQFF.

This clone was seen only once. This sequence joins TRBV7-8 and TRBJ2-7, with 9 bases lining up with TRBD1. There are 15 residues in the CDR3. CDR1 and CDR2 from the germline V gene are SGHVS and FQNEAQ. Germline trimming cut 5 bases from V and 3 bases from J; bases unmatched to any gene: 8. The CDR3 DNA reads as TGTGCCAGCAGCCGCCGGGACAGGGTCGACTACGAGCAGTACTTC. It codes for CASSRRDRVDYEQYF.

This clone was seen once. CDR3 region: CASSSAGRGPLLEAFF. The CDR3 DNA reads as TGCGCCAGCAGCAGCGCCGGGCGGGGTCCTTTACTTGAAGCTTTCTTT. The chain carries TRBV5-1 and TRBJ1-1, with D unresolved. V was shortened by 4 bases and J by 7 bases, with 23 bases between the two germline ends. Looked up from germline, CDR1 is SGHRS and CDR2 is YFSETQ. The CDR3 has 16 residues.

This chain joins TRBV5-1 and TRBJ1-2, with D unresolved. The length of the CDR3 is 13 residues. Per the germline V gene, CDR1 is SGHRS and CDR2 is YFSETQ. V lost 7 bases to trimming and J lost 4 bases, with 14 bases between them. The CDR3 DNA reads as TGCGCCAGCGCCCTTACAGACATCTATGGCTACACCTTC. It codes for CASALTDIYGYTF.

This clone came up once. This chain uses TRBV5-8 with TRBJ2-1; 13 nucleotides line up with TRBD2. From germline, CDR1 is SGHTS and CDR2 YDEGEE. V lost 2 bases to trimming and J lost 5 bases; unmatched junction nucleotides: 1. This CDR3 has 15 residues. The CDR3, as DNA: TGTGCCAGCAGCTTCGGGACTAGCGGGAACAATGAGCAGTTCTTC. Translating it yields CASSFGTSGNNEQFF.

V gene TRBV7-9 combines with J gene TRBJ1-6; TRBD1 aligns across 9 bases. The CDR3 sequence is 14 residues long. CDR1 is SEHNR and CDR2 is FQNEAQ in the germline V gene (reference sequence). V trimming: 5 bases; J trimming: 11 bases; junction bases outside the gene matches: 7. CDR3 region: CASSQGQGRPPLHF. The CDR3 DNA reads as TGTGCCAGCAGCCAAGGACAGGGGAGGCCACCCCTCCACTTT.

The CDR3 is CASISGRGAGNEQFF. CDR3 sequence (DNA): TGTGCCAGCATCTCCGGCAGGGGGGCGGGCAATGAGCAGTTCTTC. The rearrangement joins TRBV7-9 to TRBJ2-1; a possible D gene is TRBD1 (7 bases). The CDR3 has 15 residues. Germline CDR1 is SEHNR and CDR2 is FQNEAQ (reference sequence). V lost 7 bases, J lost 6 bases, and 19 bases lay in between. Full variable domain (remainder filled in from reference TRBV7-9 and TRBJ2-1): DTGVSQNPRHKITKRGQNVTFRCDPISEHNRLYWYRQTLGQGPEFLTYFQNEAQLEKSRLLSDRFSAERPKGSFSTLEIQRTEQGDSAMYLCASISGRGAGNEQFFGPGTRLTVL.

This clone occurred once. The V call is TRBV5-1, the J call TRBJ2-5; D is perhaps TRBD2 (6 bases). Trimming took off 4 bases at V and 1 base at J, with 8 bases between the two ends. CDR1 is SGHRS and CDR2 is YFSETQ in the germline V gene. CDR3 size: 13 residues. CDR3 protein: CASSPGVQETQYF. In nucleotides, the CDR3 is TGCGCCAGCAGCCCGGGAGTCCAAGAGACCCAGTACTTC. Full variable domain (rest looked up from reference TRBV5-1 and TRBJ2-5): KAGVTQTPRYLIKTRGQQVTLSCSPISGHRSVSWYQQTPGQGLQFLFEYFSETQRNKGNFPGRFSGRQFSNSRSEMNVSTLELGDSALYLCASSPGVQETQYFGPGTRLLVL.

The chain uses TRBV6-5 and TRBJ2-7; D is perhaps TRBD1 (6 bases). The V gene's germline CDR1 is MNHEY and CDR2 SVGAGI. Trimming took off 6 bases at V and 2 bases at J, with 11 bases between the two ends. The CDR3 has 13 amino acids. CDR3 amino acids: CASSTTGTYEQYF. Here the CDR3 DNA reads TGTGCCAGCAGCACCACAGGGACCTACGAGCAGTACTTC.

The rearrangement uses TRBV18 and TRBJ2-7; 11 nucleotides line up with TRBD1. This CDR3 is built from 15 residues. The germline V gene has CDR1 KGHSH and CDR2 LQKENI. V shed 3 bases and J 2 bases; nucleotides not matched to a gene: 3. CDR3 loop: CASSPGTGGAYEQYF. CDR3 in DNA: TGTGCCAGCTCACCTGGGACAGGGGGGGCCTACGAGCAGTACTTC.